The sequence of this TCR beta chain was determined in a study of CD8 T cells in ankylosing spondylitis. General study points: Earlier studies detected some motif variants in reactive arthritis synovial fluid and blood. Significant enrichment of disease-linked clones was reportedly seen in matched ankylosing spondylitis synovial fluid. Ankylosing spondylitis blood appeared to carry a characteristic TCR beta motif of several highly homologous variants.

TCRdb itself ran the 5' RACE reads through MiXCR, one entry per CDR3 protein. Among hundreds of thousands of distinct CDR3 sequences listed, about 10% were seen once. The ends were cut back, 0 bases at V and 7 bases at J, with 13 bases in the middle. This CDR3 is built from 16 residues. The germline V gene has CDR1 SGHVS and CDR2 FQNEAQ. Details on this clonotype: Its antigen is still unknown.

The sequenced sample was blood, either unsorted or a sorted T cell fraction (not recorded which). The sequence derives from a male donor with ankylosing spondylitis. J is TRBJ1-6 and V is TRBV7-8; D not certain. This chain's CDR3 is CASSLAGGQTNSPLHF. The CDR3 DNA sequence: TGTGCCAGCAGCTTAGCGGGCGGGCAGACGAATTCACCCCTCCACTTT.